The rows below give T cell receptor beta chains drawn from one sample of a study of blood T cell repertoires in COVID-19. Generated by immunoSEQ multiplex PCR, the TCRdb table keeps only in-frame clones and is missing some. The sample shows fewer than 250,000 clones, around 87% of them seen only once. Source material: PBMCs or T cells enriched from blood (not recorded which). The receptors were gathered from a man younger than 40 in a cohort exposed to, infected with or recovered from COVID-19 (not recorded which). CDR3s include the opening cysteine and the closing phenylalanine or tryptophan. D genes are given only for firm matches. Clone size appears in some rows only: once, few, many, or a class for an expanded clone.

CDR3 DNA	CDR3 protein	D gene	clone size	V gene	J gene
TGTGCCAGCAGCCCAATGGGGGGGGAACAGCCCCAGCATTTT	CASSPMGGEQPQHF	NA	NA	TRBV11-2	TRBJ1-5
TGTGCCAGCAGCAGGACTTTAGATGGGACCCAGTACTTC	CASSRTLDGTQYF	NA	NA	TRBV28	TRBJ2-5
TGTGCCAGCAGCTCCGACGACAGGGAGCAGTTCTTC	CASSSDDREQFF	NA	NA	TRBV11-3	TRBJ2-1
TGTGCCAGCAGCCATCGCGACAGGTTTGGCTACACCTTC	CASSHRDRFGYTF	NA	NA	TRBV3-1/TRBV3-2	TRBJ1-2
TGTGCCAGCAGTGTTGGGGGGGACCTGTACTTC	CASSVGGDLYF	TRBD2	NA	TRBV2	TRBJ2-7
TGTGCCAGCAGACAGGAAGCATCCTGGCGGGGGGTCTACGAGCAGTACTTC	CASRQEASWRGVYEQYF	TRBD2	NA	TRBV27	TRBJ2-7
TGTGCCAGCAGCCCGTTTCTCGGTGAGCAGTTCTTC	CASSPFLGEQFF	NA	NA	TRBV3-1/TRBV3-2	TRBJ2-1
TGCGCCAGCAGCTCAACGGGGACACAAGAGACCCAGTACTTC	CASSSTGTQETQYF	NA	once	TRBV5-1	TRBJ2-5
TGTGCCAGCAGCTTGGACGGGGTAGGGTCCTACAATGAGCAGTTCTTC	CASSLDGVGSYNEQFF	NA	once	TRBV7-6	TRBJ2-1
TGTGCCAGCAGCCAAGTCAGGGGATCCTCTGGAAACACCATATATTTT	CASSQVRGSSGNTIYF	NA	NA	TRBV14	TRBJ1-3
TGCGCCAGCAGCTTGGCCGGTAGATCCCAATCCGGGGAGCTGTTTTTT	CASSLAGRSQSGELFF	NA	NA	TRBV5-1	TRBJ2-2
TGTGCCAGCTCCGACCAGCGGACAGGTTCCTACGAGCAGTACTTC	CASSDQRTGSYEQYF	TRBD1	NA	TRBV18	TRBJ2-7
TGTGCCAGCAGCTTGGGGGGGCCGAACACTGAAGCTTTCTTT	CASSLGGPNTEAFF	NA	NA	TRBV5-4	TRBJ1-1
TGTGCCAGCAGCTTGGGGACACTAGCGGTTAAGACAGATACGCAGTATTTT	CASSLGTLAVKTDTQYF	TRBD2	NA	TRBV11-2	TRBJ2-3
TGTGCCAGCAGCCATGGGTGGGAGCGGTCACCCCTCCACTTT	CASSHGWERSPLHF	NA	NA	TRBV3-1/TRBV3-2	TRBJ1-6
TGTGCCAGCAGCCAAGACAGGGGGGCCAATCAGCCCCAGCATTTT	CASSQDRGANQPQHF	TRBD1	NA	TRBV3-1/TRBV3-2	TRBJ1-5
TGCGCCAGCAGCAGCTGGACAGGGGGCACCGGGGAGCTGTTTTTT	CASSSWTGGTGELFF	TRBD1	NA	TRBV5-1	TRBJ2-2
TGTGCCAGTATTTCCAGGAACACTGAAGCTTTCTTT	CASISRNTEAFF	NA	NA	TRBV28	TRBJ1-1
TGTGCCAGCAGCTTTTCTATCGATCCCTACGAGCAGTACTTC	CASSFSIDPYEQYF	NA	NA	TRBV7-9	TRBJ2-7
TGCACCAGCAGCCAAACCAGACTAGCGGGAGTCGAAAACCTCACAGATACGCAGTATTTT	CTSSQTRLAGVENLTDTQYF	NA	NA	TRBV1	TRBJ2-3
TGTGCCAGCAGCCAAGTGAGCGGATCGTACCAAGAGACCCAGTACTTC	CASSQVSGSYQETQYF	NA	NA	TRBV3-1/TRBV3-2	TRBJ2-5
TGTGCCAGCAGCCCGGGACTAGCGAACTACGAGCAGTACTTC	CASSPGLANYEQYF	TRBD2	NA	TRBV3-1/TRBV3-2	TRBJ2-7